This T cell receptor beta chain originates from a study of T cell responses to AZD1222 COVID-19 vaccine. This clone was picked up a small number of times. Antigen: not known. Per germline, CDR1 MDHEN and CDR2 SYDVKM. The length of the CDR3 is 20 residues. V shed 6 bases, J shed 1 base, and the junction held 14 bases outside the gene matches. Study-level results: Baseline testing showed seropositivity in only a handful of AZD1222 recipients. Distributed over spike, vaccine-associated CD4 TCRs predominated at 160-218 and 743-854. Reportedly, nearly half of unique spike TCRs recognized epitopes outside B.1.351/B.1.1.7 mutations.

Some clones are missing from TCRdb's copy, which holds only in-frame ones; the method was immunoSEQ multiplex PCR. This sample has fewer than 200,000 clones, with more than 80% found just once. V is TRBV28 and J is TRBJ2-2; 13 bases line up with TRBD2. The sequence derives from an adult in good health. Here the sequenced sample was peripheral blood, taken on day 0 of AZD1222 vaccination. The CDR3 region has the DNA TGTGCCAGCAGCCCGTTGCCCGGACTAGCGGGAGTCGGGAACACCGGGGAGCTGTTTTTT. It codes for CASSPLPGLAGVGNTGELFF.